This T cell receptor (beta chain) was recorded in a study of T cell changes during pregnancy in multiple sclerosis. Produced via immunoSEQ multiplex PCR; TCRdb's table is partial and in-frame only. The sample includes about 40,000 clones, roughly 94% seen only once; the top ten take under 2%. Deletions cut 0 bases from V and 0 bases from J, with 5 bases between. Germline CDR1 and CDR2: SGHVS and FNYEAQ. This CDR3 spans 14 amino acids. The V call is TRBV7-6, the J call TRBJ2-5; weak D call: TRBD2 (5 bases). The starting material was peripheral blood, obtained in the third trimester of pregnancy. The receptor was derived from a female donor with multiple sclerosis, enrolled in a pregnancy study. The CDR3 DNA reads TGTGCCAGCAGCTTAGCCGGGAACCAAGAGACCCAGTACTTC. It yields the protein CASSLAGNQETQYF.